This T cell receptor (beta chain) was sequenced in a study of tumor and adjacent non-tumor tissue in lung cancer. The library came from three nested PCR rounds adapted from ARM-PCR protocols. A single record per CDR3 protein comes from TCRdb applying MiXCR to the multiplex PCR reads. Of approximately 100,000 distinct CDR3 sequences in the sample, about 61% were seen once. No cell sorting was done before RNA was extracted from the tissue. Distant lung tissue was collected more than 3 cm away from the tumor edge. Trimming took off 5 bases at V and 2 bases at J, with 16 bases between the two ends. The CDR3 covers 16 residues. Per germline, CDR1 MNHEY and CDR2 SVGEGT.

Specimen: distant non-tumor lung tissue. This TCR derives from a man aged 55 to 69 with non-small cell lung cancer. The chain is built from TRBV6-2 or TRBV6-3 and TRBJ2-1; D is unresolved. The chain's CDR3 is CASSHGLLRPYNEQFF. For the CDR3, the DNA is TGTGCCAGCAGTCACGGTCTGCTAAGACCCTACAATGAGCAGTTCTTC.